This TCR beta chain came from a study of tissue T cells after allogeneic stem cell transplantation. Study-wide results and limits: Anatomically similar tissues had similar TCR repertoires within each patient. Sampling depth was limited, and the cohort was small and clinically varied. Across patients, clones rarely overlapped, yet motif clusters were shared tissue-specifically.

Regarding this clone: Antigen unknown. Mouse gene names and germline throughout.

Using immunoSEQ multiplex PCR, the repertoire was profiled, and TCRdb retains in-frame clones only, with some absent. The sample contains 20,000 to 25,000 clones, almost 70% of which appear only once. This clonotype was sampled from a female BALB/c mouse in good health. Mouse strain MHC haplotype: H2-d. Sequenced sample: blood.

CDR3 sequence: CASSQIRDWGDAEQFF. CDR3 DNA, as far as it was read: TGTGCCAGCAGCCAAATCCGGGACTGGGGGGATGCTGAGCAGTTC. The J gene is TRBJ2-1, the V gene TRBV5, with 12 bases that match TRBD2. The read gets to within 1 residue of the CDR3 end, and the germline J gene fills in the rest. The CDR3 covers 16 residues. Germline lookup yields CDR1 LGHNA and CDR2 YNLKQL (reference sequence). V was clipped by 2 bases and J by 5 bases; unmatched bases: 4.